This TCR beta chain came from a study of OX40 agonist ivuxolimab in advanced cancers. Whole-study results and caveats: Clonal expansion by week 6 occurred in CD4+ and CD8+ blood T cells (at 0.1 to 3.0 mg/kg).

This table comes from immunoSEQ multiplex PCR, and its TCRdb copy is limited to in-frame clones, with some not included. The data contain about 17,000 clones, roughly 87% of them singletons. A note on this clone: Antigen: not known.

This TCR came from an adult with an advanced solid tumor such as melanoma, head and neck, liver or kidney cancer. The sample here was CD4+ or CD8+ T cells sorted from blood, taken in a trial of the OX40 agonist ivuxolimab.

CDR3 sequence: CASSFWTGKNTEAFF. The CDR3 region has the DNA TGTGCCAGCAGTTTTTGGACGGGAAAAAACACTGAAGCTTTCTTT. The chain uses TRBV6-6 and TRBJ1-1; D is ambiguous. Trimming shortened V by 4 bases and J by 2 bases, and 14 bases separated the two germline ends. The CDR3 is 15 residues long. Germline CDR1 is MNHNY and CDR2 is SVGAGI (reference sequence).